The 29 T cell receptor beta chains reported below all come from one sample, sequenced in a study of beta chain features in type 1 diabetes. Overall study results and limits: All four CD4+ subsets of Type 1 diabetes patients contained TCRB CDR3s that were moderately but significantly shorter.

These receptors' targets are unknown. Expressed TCRB transcripts were sequenced because the entire RNA isolate underwent reverse transcription. The table came from immunoSEQ multiplex PCR; TCRdb's copy has only in-frame clones and leaves some out. Of about 710,000 clones in the sample, more than 12% were seen once. The sequencing sample was made of naive CD4+ T cells from blood. Receptor source: a man between 18 and 29 years old with type 1 diabetes.

This clone turned up a few times. The CDR3 DNA is TGTGCCAGCAAGCCGGGACAGGGGGCACCTAGCAAAAACATTCAGTACTTC. It encodes CASKPGQGAPSKNIQYF. V gene TRBV2 combines with J gene TRBJ2-4; 12 positions agree with TRBD1. The CDR3 is made up of 17 amino acids. V was pared by 7 bases and J by 3 bases, with 10 bases of the junction left unmatched. CDR1 is SNHLY, CDR2 FYNNEI, per germline. The variable domain in full, completed from reference TRBV2 and TRBJ2-4, reads EPEVTQTPSHQVTQMGQEVILRCVPISNHLYFYWYRQILGQKVEFLVSFYNNEISEKSEIFDDQFSVERPDGSNFTLKIRSTKLEDSAMYFCASKPGQGAPSKNIQYFGAGTRLSVL.

This clone was seen a few times. The J gene is TRBJ1-1, the V gene TRBV19; unclear D gene. The CDR3 consists of 17 residues. Per the germline V gene, CDR1 is LNHDA and CDR2 is SQIVND (reference sequence). V lost 5 bases to trimming and J lost 0 bases, with 19 bases between them. The CDR3 spells CASSFPWVGALNTEAFF. CDR3 sequence (DNA): TGTGCCAGTAGTTTCCCCTGGGTCGGCGCTTTGAACACTGAAGCTTTCTTT.

The rearrangement links TRBV30 to TRBJ1-1; D is unresolved. V lost 6 bases and J 11 bases, leaving 19 bases between the germline ends. Germline CDR1 and CDR2: GTSNPN and SVGIG (reference sequence). CDR3 size: 12 residues. CDR3 sequence: CACPYGAAEAFF. The CDR3 DNA sequence: TGTGCCTGCCCGTACGGAGCAGCCGAGGCTTTCTTT. The full variable domain, its missing parts supplied by reference TRBV30 and TRBJ1-1, is SQTIHQWPATLVQPVGSPLSLECTVEGTSNPNLYWYRQAAGRGLQLLFYSVGIGQISSEVPQNLSASRPQDRQFILSSKKLLLSDSGFYLCACPYGAAEAFFGQGTRLTVV.

This clone turned up a few times. The rearrangement uses TRBV30 and TRBJ1-4; D perhaps matches TRBD1 (6 bases). The CDR3 extends over 13 amino acids. Trimming removed 2 bases from V and 10 bases from J, with 14 bases in between. Germline CDR1 GTSNPN, CDR2 SVGIG (reference sequence). CDR3 nucleotide sequence: TGTGCCTGGAGTAGTCCAGGGGTGGGAAAACTGTTTTTT. It translates to CAWSSPGVGKLFF.

This clone has a handful of counts. The rearrangement links TRBV5-4 to TRBJ2-7, with D tentatively TRBD2 (6 bases). V was pared by 0 bases and J by 4 bases, with 11 bases between. CDR1 and CDR2 from the germline V gene are SGHNT and YYREEE (reference sequence). The CDR3 is 14 residues long. The CDR3 DNA reads as TGTGCCAGCAGCTTGGTAGCGGATTCTTACGAGCAGTACTTC. As protein: CASSLVADSYEQYF.

This clone occurred a few times. The chain combines TRBV5-6 with TRBJ2-5, with D perhaps matching TRBD2 (5 bases). The CDR3 consists of 13 residues. From germline, CDR1 is SGHDT and CDR2 YYEEEE. Trimming stripped 1 base from V and 3 bases from J, with 7 bases between. The CDR3 DNA is TGTGCCAGCAGCTTGCCAGCGGAAGAGACCCAGTACTTC. Translated: CASSLPAEETQYF.

This clone was found a few times. CDR3 residues: CASGIQGGNTIYF. The DNA for the CDR3 is TGTGCCAGCGGTATCCAGGGGGGAAACACCATATATTTT. The chain has TRBV7-9 and TRBJ1-3; TRBD1 might be the D (6 bases). The CDR3 covers 13 residues. Germline V gives CDR1 SEHNR, CDR2 FQNEAQ (reference sequence). Trimming took 8 bases from V and 4 from J, leaving 12 bases between them.

V and J are TRBV18 and TRBJ2-1; a possible D gene is TRBD2 (6 bases). CDR1 KGHSH and CDR2 LQKENI come from the germline V gene. The CDR3 has 13 residues. The V and J ends lost 3 bases and 5 bases respectively, with 8 bases between them. This CDR3 is CASSPGRNNEQFF. CDR3 nucleotides: TGTGCCAGCTCACCCGGGAGAAACAATGAGCAGTTCTTC.

This clone was found a few times. The chain carries TRBV10-1 and TRBJ1-1; D remains ambiguous. CDR1 is WNHNN and CDR2 is SYGVQD in the germline V gene (reference sequence). Trimming cost V 6 bases and J 0 bases, with 5 bases left between them. This CDR3 has 12 residues. CDR3 loop: CASRSVNTEAFF. For the CDR3, the DNA is TGCGCCAGCAGGTCGGTGAACACTGAAGCTTTCTTT.

V gene TRBV28 combines with J gene TRBJ2-5, with D perhaps matching TRBD1 (6 bases). The CDR3 totals 15 residues. CDR1 is MDHEN, CDR2 SYDVKM, per germline. Trimming cost V 3 bases and J 4 bases, with 15 bases left between them. The CDR3 is CASSFTGLGPETQYF. The CDR3 region has the DNA TGTGCCAGCAGTTTCACAGGGTTGGGTCCAGAGACCCAGTACTTC.

The genes are TRBV11-2 and TRBJ2-4; TRBD2 is a possible D gene (5 bases). V was cut by 6 bases and J by 7 bases, with 16 bases left in between. Germline V gives CDR1 SGHAT, CDR2 FQNNGV. CDR3 size: 14 residues. CDR3 sequence: CASSPDLRGNIQYF. CDR3 bases: TGTGCCAGCAGTCCGGACTTAAGAGGGAACATTCAGTACTTC.

This clone has only a few counts. The chain combines TRBV6-4 with TRBJ1-5; TRBD1 is a possible D gene (5 bases). The CDR3 spans 14 residues. Trimming left V 8 bases short and J 2 bases short, with 13 bases between. Germline V gives CDR1 MRHNA, CDR2 SNTAGT. The CDR3 spells CASSRDGGNQPQHF. CDR3 DNA: TGTGCCAGCTCCCGGGACGGAGGCAATCAGCCCCAGCATTTT.

This clone has just a few counts. This sequence joins TRBV14 and TRBJ1-4; 9 bases fit TRBD1. This CDR3 contains 14 residues. CDR1 SGHDN and CDR2 FVKESK come from the germline V gene. J gave up 10 bases and V 4 bases, and 7 bases lay outside the gene matches. The CDR3 DNA is TGTGCCAGCAGCCGGGACAGGGTCATTGGAAAACTGTTTTTT. This sequence encodes CASSRDRVIGKLFF.

This clone was found a few times. The chain carries TRBV7-9 and TRBJ1-2; 10 positions agree with TRBD1. Germline V gene lookup returns CDR1 SEHNR and CDR2 FQNEAQ (reference sequence). V shed 3 bases, J shed 8 bases, and the junction held 6 bases outside the gene matches. The CDR3 length is 14 residues. CDR3 amino acids: CASSFTGQGEGYTF. The CDR3, as DNA: TGTGCCAGCAGCTTCACTGGACAGGGGGAGGGCTACACCTTC.

The rearrangement links TRBV6-1 to TRBJ1-2; TRBD1 matches 7 bases. V lost 6 bases to trimming and J lost 6 bases; unmatched junction nucleotides: 7. The germline V gene has CDR1 MNHNS and CDR2 SASEGT. This CDR3 has 13 amino acids. The CDR3 is CASSGTAKDGYTF. The CDR3 coding sequence is TGTGCCAGCAGCGGGACAGCAAAAGATGGCTACACCTTC.

On this clone itself: Distinct nucleotide sequences in the sample also encode this CDR3. For the CDR3, the DNA is TGTGCCAGCAGTGGGGGTAATGAGCAGTTCTTC. This codes for CASSGGNEQFF. The rearrangement uses TRBV25-1 and TRBJ2-1; D unresolved. Germline assignment: CDR1 MGHDK and CDR2 SYGVNS. The V and J ends lost 4 bases and 7 bases respectively, with 5 bases between them. This CDR3 is built from 11 residues.

This clone was observed a few times. This CDR3 is also generated by other DNA sequences in the sample. The V and J genes are TRBV7-2 and TRBJ1-2; D is possibly TRBD1 (6 bases). This CDR3 has 12 amino acids. V shed 4 bases and J shed 4 bases, with 7 bases lying between them. CDR1 is SGHTA, CDR2 FQGNSA, per germline. DNA for the CDR3: TGTGCCAGCAGCTCGGACAGCTATGGCTACACCTTC. This sequence encodes CASSSDSYGYTF.

The chain employs TRBV6-1 and TRBJ2-7, with 7 positions matching TRBD2. Germline V gene data show CDR1 as MNHNS and CDR2 as SASEGT. The CDR3 has 15 amino acids. The J segment lost 4 bases and the V segment lost 1 base, leaving 7 bases of the junction unmatched. Here the CDR3 reads CASSEVAGIKYEQYF. The DNA for the CDR3 is TGTGCCAGCAGTGAAGTAGCGGGTATAAAGTACGAGCAGTACTTC.

J is TRBJ2-7 and V is TRBV7-2; 7 nucleotides align to TRBD2. Germline CDR1 is SGHTA and CDR2 is FQGNSA. There are 14 residues in the CDR3. The trim removed 3 bases at V and 1 base at J, leaving 3 bases unmatched. The CDR3 DNA reads TGTGCCAGCAGCTTCGGGGGGAGGTCCTACGAGCAGTACTTC. Amino acid sequence: CASSFGGRSYEQYF. The entire variable domain, with the rest obtained from reference TRBV7-2 and TRBJ2-7, is as follows: GAGVSQSPSNKVTEKGKDVELRCDPISGHTALYWYRQSLGQGLEFLIYFQGNSAPDKSGLPSDRFSAERTGGSVSTLTIQRTQQEDSAVYLCASSFGGRSYEQYFGPGTRLTVT.

J is TRBJ2-3 and V is TRBV9; D is unresolved. The CDR3 runs to 15 residues. Germline-derived CDR1 and CDR2 are SGDLS and YYNGEE. Trimming removed 1 base at V and 2 bases at J, with 11 bases between. The CDR3 is CASSVRHLSTDTQYF. The CDR3 DNA is TGTGCCAGCAGCGTAAGGCACCTCTCCACAGATACGCAGTATTTT.

In this sample, this clone turned up a few times. This sequence joins TRBV27 and TRBJ1-1; perhaps TRBD1 as D (6 bases). Germline CDR1 MNHEY, CDR2 SMNVEV (reference sequence). The V gene lost 4 bases and the J gene lost 1 base, with 10 bases spanning the gap. The CDR3 has 14 amino acids. The CDR3 is CASSWGRGNTEAFF. For the CDR3, the DNA is TGTGCCAGCAGTTGGGGCAGGGGGAACACTGAAGCTTTCTTT.

The CDR3 is CASSFQEEETQYF. The CDR3 DNA sequence: TGTGCCAGCAGCTTTCAGGAAGAAGAGACCCAGTACTTC. The rearrangement uses TRBV11-2 and TRBJ2-5, with no clear D. Trimming removed 3 bases at V and 3 bases at J, with 8 bases between. CDR3 length: 13 residues. From germline, CDR1 is SGHAT and CDR2 FQNNGV.

The V gene is TRBV6-7, the J gene TRBJ2-7, with D unclear. TRBV6-7 is treated as an ORF (open reading frame) with a function not yet certain. The CDR3 runs to 14 residues. Trimming shortened V by 2 bases and J by 3 bases, and 11 bases separated the two germline ends. CDR3 coding DNA: TGTGCCAGCAGTTACGGCGGACCAGTCTACGAGCAGTACTTC. Its protein is CASSYGGPVYEQYF.

The chain is built from TRBV29-1 and TRBJ1-4; 9 bases match TRBD1. V gave up 4 bases and J gave up 7 bases; unmatched junction bases: 7. The CDR3 loop spans 14 amino acids. The germline V gene has CDR1 SQVTM and CDR2 ANQGSEA. The CDR3 nucleotides read TGCAGCGTTGGGGCGGGACAGGGAAGTGAAAAACTGTTTTTT. The encoded protein is CSVGAGQGSEKLFF.

There are a few counts of this clone. This sequence joins TRBV29-1 and TRBJ1-4, with D unclear. The germline V gene encodes CDR1 SQVTM and CDR2 ANQGSEA. This CDR3 contains 15 residues. Trimming shortened V by 6 bases and J by 3 bases, and 17 bases separated the two germline ends. Written as DNA, the CDR3 is TGCAGCGTCCCTACTGGTCGGGCCTCTAATGAAAAACTGTTTTTT. Residues: CSVPTGRASNEKLFF.

This clone came up a few times. The genes are TRBV7-6 and TRBJ1-5; 12 bases agree with TRBD1. The CDR3 has 18 residues. Germline CDR1 and CDR2: SGHVS and FNYEAQ. J was trimmed by 2 bases and V by 5 bases; bases with no gene match: 10. In DNA form, the CDR3 reads TGTGCCAGCAGCATACACCCGGGACAGGGGGCGGGCAATCAGCCCCAGCATTTT. Its protein is CASSIHPGQGAGNQPQHF.

This clone came up a few times. Its ends do not fully match the called genes, so a read error is possible. The chain links TRBV7-7 to TRBJ2-2; 10 nucleotides line up with TRBD2. CDR3 length equals 16 residues. From germline, CDR1 is SSHAT and CDR2 FNYEAQ (reference sequence). DNA of the CDR3: TGTGCTAGCAGCCCCGGTCTAGCGGGAGCCACCGGGGAGCTGTTTTTT. This sequence encodes CASSPGLAGATGELFF.

This clone was counted between two and nine times. CDR3 DNA: TGTGCCAGCAGCTTCGCCGGGACTAGCGCCGGCGAGCAGTACTTC. Translated, it gives CASSFAGTSAGEQYF. The chain joins TRBV7-3 to TRBJ2-7; 10 bases are a match to TRBD2. CDR3 length equals 15 residues. V dropped 3 bases and J dropped 6; count of bases not matched to a gene: 8. Looked up from germline, CDR1 is SGHTA and CDR2 is FQGTGA.

CDR3 bases: TGTGCCTGGAGCGCGTCTTATTTGGAGCAGTACTTC. This codes for CAWSASYLEQYF. The chain has TRBV30 and TRBJ2-7, with unresolved D. Germline V lookup: CDR1 GTSNPN, CDR2 SVGIG (reference sequence). This CDR3 spans 12 amino acids. V lost 3 bases, J lost 7 bases, and 13 bases lay in between.